This TCR beta chain appears in the sequencing data of a study of PD-1 blockade in classical Hodgkin lymphoma. The CDR3 has 13 amino acids. V lost 5 bases and J lost 13; bases outside the gene matches: 8. Germline CDR1 SEHNR, CDR2 FQNEAQ (reference sequence). In every patient, relapse followed autologous stem cell transplantation, while exposure to brentuximab vedotin differed. This clone is medium-sized in the sample. Using immunoSEQ multiplex PCR, the repertoire was profiled, and TCRdb retains in-frame clones only, with some absent. The sample contains approximately 44,000 clones, around 71% of which appear only once.

This receptor was identified in a human donor with classical Hodgkin lymphoma. V usage is TRBV7-9 and J usage is TRBJ1-6, with 7 bases identical to TRBD1. Sequenced material: peripheral blood mononuclear cells (PBMCs), taken at baseline. As DNA, the CDR3 is TGTGCCAGCAGCGACACAGGGGTCGCGCCCCTCCACTTT. Translating it yields CASSDTGVAPLHF.